The clone carrying this TCR beta chain was counted between two and nine times. Its antigen is currently unknown. The missing conserved phenylalanine or tryptophan at the end of this CDR3 makes a read error likely. Semi-nested PCR with Nested Universal Primer A followed constant-region reverse priming of full-length variable regions. MiXCR, run by TCRdb on the 5' RACE reads, gives a single entry per CDR3 protein. Counted here are approximately 42,000 distinct CDR3 sequences, less than 35% occurring once; the ten biggest clones make up around 3.5%. CDR3 length: 18 residues. Germline trimming cut 3 bases from V and 2 bases from J; bases unmatched to any gene: 6. The germline V gene has CDR1 LGHNA and CDR2 YSLEER. Study observations and caveats: Larger-cohort validation covered only one TCR beta V-J rearrangement.

Memory CD4+ T cells were sorted as CD4+CD45RO+CD25- cells. This clonotype originated in a female donor with breast cancer. Input material: memory CD4+ T cells sorted from a lymph node. The subset here: memory CD4+ T cells, CD4+CD45RO+CD25-. The chain employs TRBV4-3 and TRBJ2-1; 14 nucleotides match TRBD2. CDR3 in amino acids: CASSHGTSGSFTYNEQFL. Written as DNA, the CDR3 is TGCGCCAGCAGCCATGGGACTAGCGGGAGCTTCACCTACAATGAGCAGTTCCTC.